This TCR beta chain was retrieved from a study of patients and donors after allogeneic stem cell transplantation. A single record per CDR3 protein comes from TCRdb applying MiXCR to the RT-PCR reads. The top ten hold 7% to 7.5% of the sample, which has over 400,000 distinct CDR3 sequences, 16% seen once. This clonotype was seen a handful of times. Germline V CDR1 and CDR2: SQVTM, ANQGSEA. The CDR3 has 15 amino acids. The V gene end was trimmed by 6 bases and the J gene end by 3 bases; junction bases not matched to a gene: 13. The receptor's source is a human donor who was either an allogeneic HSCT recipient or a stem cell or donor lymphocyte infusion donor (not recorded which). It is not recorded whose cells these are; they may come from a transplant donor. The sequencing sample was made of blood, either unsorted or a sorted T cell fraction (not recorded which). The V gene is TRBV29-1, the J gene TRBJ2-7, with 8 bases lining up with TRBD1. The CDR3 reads CSVGLRDRPLYEQYF. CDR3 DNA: TGCAGCGTCGGGCTGCGGGACAGGCCACTCTACGAGCAGTACTTC.